These T cell receptor beta chains were read from a single sample in a study of T cell repertoires in cytomegalovirus infection. MiXCR, applied by TCRdb to the reads, yields one record per CDR3 protein. The table records about 530,000 distinct CDR3 sequences, about 25% of them present only once. The sequenced sample was PBMCs. These receptors originate from a human donor in good health (CMV status not recorded). Some clones in this sample may be carry-over from other donors' samples. CDR3s include the opening cysteine and the closing phenylalanine or tryptophan. Clone size is shown for a subset of rows, as once, few, many or a class of expanded clone.

size: -
V: TRBV12-3/TRBV12-4
CDR3: CASGNREDQPQHF

size: -
V: TRBV7-9
CDR3: CASSEGQGVTGYTF

size: few
V: TRBV14
CDR3: CASAKLGSAKNIQYF

size: -
V: TRBV7-9
CDR3: CASSFSGHFNEQFF

size: many
V: TRBV7-2
CDR3: CASSQGSRSYEQYF

size: -
V: TRBV27
CDR3: CASSQLRTGDGELFF

size: once
V: TRBV30
CDR3: CAWSVQGGGELFF

size: many
V: TRBV7-2
CDR3: CASSPATGKYNEQFF

size: -
V: TRBV6-2/TRBV6-3
CDR3: CASRISFSVYNEQFF

size: few
V: TRBV5-6
CDR3: CASSPSRDPKRDTQYF

size: many
V: TRBV4-1
CDR3: CASSQAGRQGSNQPQHF

size: -
V: TRBV10-3
CDR3: CAISDVAGGDTEAFF

size: -
V: TRBV6-2/TRBV6-3
CDR3: CASSAPDSPGSEQFF

size: few
V: TRBV20-1
CDR3: CSASVGSNVLTF

size: -
V: TRBV7-6
CDR3: CASSLANTELNEQYF

size: -
V: TRBV30
CDR3: CAWSPRQAFF

size: many
V: TRBV7-2
CDR3: CASSTRQGPHGYTF

size: -
V: TRBV7-9
CDR3: CASSSTGTGFYEQYF

size: few
V: TRBV20-1
CDR3: CSATGLAGADTGELFF

size: many
V: TRBV12-3/TRBV12-4
CDR3: CASSLWDGYTF

size: -
V: TRBV6-1
CDR3: CASSTTGRLNTEAFF

size: few
V: TRBV6-1
CDR3: CASRPPGSYEQYF

size: many
V: TRBV7-2
CDR3: CASSSSGTSYNEQFF

size: -
V: TRBV7-9
CDR3: CASSSGAPEAFF

size: once
V: TRBV7-6
CDR3: CASSFGTGGTLLKTQYF

size: -
V: TRBV28
CDR3: CASSSTGKALDGYTF

size: many
V: TRBV7-9
CDR3: CASSLGRGATNEKLFF

size: -
V: TRBV24-1
CDR3: CATSRGTGYLGELFF

size: -
V: TRBV12-3/TRBV12-4
CDR3: CASRSGVLATDTQYF